Listed here are 19 T cell receptor beta chains from one sample, sequenced in a study of graft-versus-host responses after intestinal transplantation. From the graft tissue, intraepithelial and lamina propria lymphocytes were released through processing. TCRdb's table, derived via immunoSEQ multiplex PCR, lists solely in-frame clones and lacks some. The table has more than 1,000 clones, more than 65% seen once. This specimen was ileum tissue, taken around 240 days after intestinal transplantation. Receptors were obtained from a human patient who received an intestinal transplant, so some T cells may come from the graft donor.

The chain employs TRBV27 and TRBJ1-1, with D possibly being TRBD1 (6 bases). The CDR3 is made up of 13 amino acids. V gave up 5 bases and J gave up 11 bases, with 18 bases separating them. CDR1 and CDR2 (germline): MNHEY, SMNVEV (reference sequence). The CDR3 sequence is CASSLVIRTEAFF. CDR3 nucleotides: TGTGCCAGCAGTCTCGTTATCAGGACAGAGGCTTTCTTT.

V gene TRBV7-4 combines with J gene TRBJ1-2; D perhaps matches TRBD1 (6 bases). The CDR3 is made up of 16 amino acids. Trimming cost V 3 bases and J 9 bases, with 23 bases left between them. Germline loops: CDR1 SGHVT, CDR2 SQSDAQ. CDR3 in amino acids: CASSFTTDNRAVSYTF. DNA of the CDR3: TGTGCCAGCAGCTTCACAACCGACAACAGGGCCGTAAGCTACACCTTC. Based on the CDR3 plus reference TRBV7-4 and TRBJ1-2, the full variable domain is GAGVSQSPRYKVAKRGRDVALRCDSISGHVTLYWYRQTLGQGSEVLTYSQSDAQRDKSGRPSGRFSAERPERSVSTLKIQRTEQGDSAVYLCASSFTTDNRAVSYTFGSGTRLTVV.

The chain links TRBV27 to TRBJ2-1; D is uncertain. V lost 6 bases to trimming and J lost 2 bases, with 11 bases between them. Germline V gene lookup returns CDR1 MNHEY and CDR2 SMNVEV (reference sequence). This CDR3 has 14 residues. CDR3 bases: TGTGCCAGCAGGAGCCCGTACCCCTACAATGAGCAGTTCTTC. It encodes CASRSPYPYNEQFF.

This rearrangement joins TRBV10-3 to TRBJ1-1; TRBD1 matches 10 bases. The germline V gene has CDR1 ENHRY and CDR2 SYGVKD. After removal of 10 bases from V and 3 bases from J, the junction contained 14 bases not matched to a gene. The CDR3 totals 16 residues. CDR3 amino acids: CATLDRGRNWDTEAFF. DNA for the CDR3: TGTGCCACCCTTGACAGGGGGCGGAATTGGGACACTGAAGCTTTCTTT.

The chain uses TRBV6-6 and TRBJ1-4; TRBD1 might be the D (5 bases). Germline V gene sequence: CDR1 MNHNY, CDR2 SVGAGI (reference sequence). Trimming pared 0 bases from V and 5 bases from J, leaving 10 bases between. CDR3 length: 15 residues. Written as DNA, the CDR3 is TGTGCCAGCAGTTACTCGGCAGGGCAAAATGAAAAACTGTTTTTT. This encodes CASSYSAGQNEKLFF.

This clone occurred a few times. CDR3 bases: TGTGCCAGCAGCCCCGGAGGGGTGAGAGCTTTCTTT. This translates into CASSPGGVRAFF. This chain joins TRBV7-4 and TRBJ1-1; maybe TRBD1 (5 bases). This CDR3 has 12 amino acids. CDR1 and CDR2 (germline): SGHVT, SQSDAQ. The ends were cut back, 5 bases at V and 10 bases at J, with 14 bases in the middle.

This clone appeared a single time. The chain uses TRBV28 and TRBJ2-7; no firm D call. V lost 0 bases and J lost 3, with 9 bases in between. The CDR3 totals 14 residues. Germline lookup yields CDR1 MDHEN and CDR2 SYDVKM. The CDR3 reads CASSLWHSNYEQYF. The DNA of the CDR3 is TGTGCCAGCAGTTTATGGCACAGCAACTACGAGCAGTACTTC.

J is TRBJ1-1 and V is TRBV4-1; D remains unclear. The CDR3 has 15 residues. Trimming shortened V by 0 bases and J by 4 bases, and 12 bases separated the two germline ends. Germline V gene data show CDR1 as MGHRA and CDR2 as YSYEKL. The CDR3 coding sequence is TGCGCCAGCAGCCAAGAGTCCAGGTATGGCACTGAAGCTTTCTTT. Translating it yields CASSQESRYGTEAFF.

This clone was seen once. V gene TRBV5-1 combines with J gene TRBJ2-1; 8 bases line up with TRBD1. The germline CDR1 and CDR2 sequences are SGHRS and YFSETQ. J lost 3 bases, V lost 6 bases, and 5 bases had no gene match. CDR3 size: 14 residues. CDR3 DNA sequence: TGCGCCAGCAACCAGGACAGGGTCTACAATGAGCAGTTCTTC. Its protein product is CASNQDRVYNEQFF.

The chain joins TRBV6-5 to TRBJ2-7; 11 bases agree with TRBD2. CDR1 is MNHEY and CDR2 is SVGAGI in the germline V gene. The CDR3 runs 14 residues. With 5 bases clipped from V and 3 bases from J, the junction kept 3 bases outside the gene matches. DNA for the CDR3: TGTGCCAGCAGTCTCGGGACTAGCGGCTACGAGCAGTACTTC. This translates into CASSLGTSGYEQYF.

The rearrangement joins TRBV18 to TRBJ2-5, with D hard to call. The ends were cut back, 3 bases at V and 6 bases at J, with 11 bases in the middle. The CDR3 is 13 amino acids. Germline V CDR1 and CDR2: KGHSH, LQKENI. The CDR3 region has the DNA TGTGCCAGCTCACCGACGGCCGAGAAGACCCAGTACTTC. It yields the protein CASSPTAEKTQYF.

The chain employs TRBV20-1 and TRBJ1-4, with D hard to call. V was clipped by 5 bases and J by 8 bases, with 6 bases between them. Germline CDR1 and CDR2: DFQATT and SNEGSKA (reference sequence). This CDR3 is built from 10 residues. The CDR3 DNA reads as TGCAGTGCTCTGGAAGAAAAACTGTTTTTT. It is translated as CSALEEKLFF.

The chain employs TRBV18 and TRBJ1-1, with a weak D call TRBD1 (6 bases). Trimming shortened V by 4 bases and J by 9 bases, and 9 bases separated the two germline ends. Germline CDR1 is KGHSH and CDR2 is LQKENI. The length of the CDR3 is 11 residues. CDR3 region: CASSRTGQAFF. DNA of the CDR3: TGTGCCAGCTCACGAACAGGGCAAGCTTTCTTT.

The chain combines TRBV29-1 with TRBJ2-3; no clear D. CDR1 and CDR2 from the germline V gene are SQVTM and ANQGSEA. Between the trimmed V and J ends, which lost 5 bases and 2 bases, there was a span of 8 bases. The CDR3 runs 12 residues. CDR3 sequence (DNA): TGCAGCGTTTTGGGATACACAGATACGCAGTATTTT. Residues: CSVLGYTDTQYF.

The DNA for the CDR3 is TGTGCCAGCAGCCAAGGGGATCTCGGAAACACCATATATTTT. It translates to CASSQGDLGNTIYF. The rearrangement joins TRBV28 to TRBJ1-3; a possible D gene is TRBD1 (5 bases). This CDR3 comprises 14 residues. CDR1 is MDHEN, CDR2 SYDVKM, per germline. Trimming removed 6 bases at V and 4 bases at J, with 13 bases between.

This clone has just a few counts. V gene TRBV2 combines with J gene TRBJ1-2; perhaps TRBD1 as D (5 bases). Germline loops: CDR1 SNHLY, CDR2 FYNNEI. V lost 5 bases, J lost 6 bases, and 19 bases lay in between. The CDR3 totals 15 residues. The CDR3 DNA reads TGTGCCAGCAGTCCCGGGACCGAGCTCCTCGATGGCTACACCTTC. Translated: CASSPGTELLDGYTF. The full variable domain, with the rest looked up from reference TRBV2 and TRBJ1-2, is EPEVTQTPSHQVTQMGQEVILRCVPISNHLYFYWYRQILGQKVEFLVSFYNNEISEKSEIFDDQFSVERPDGSNFTLKIRSTKLEDSAMYFCASSPGTELLDGYTFGSGTRLTVV.

The gene calls are TRBV6-4 and TRBJ2-1; 14 nucleotides match TRBD2. The germline V gene encodes CDR1 MRHNA and CDR2 SNTAGT. CDR3 length equals 15 residues. V lost 2 bases and J lost 8; bases outside the gene matches: 2. The CDR3 is CASSDGTSGSDEQFF. The CDR3 DNA is TGTGCCAGCAGTGACGGGACTAGCGGGAGTGATGAGCAGTTCTTC.

The V gene is TRBV13, the J gene TRBJ1-2, with 8 bases lining up with TRBD1. Losses at the gene ends were 0 bases for V and 1 base for J; bases not matched to a gene: 10. This CDR3 is 18 amino acids long. Germline assignment: CDR1 PRHDT and CDR2 FYEKMQ (reference sequence). The CDR3 nucleotides read TGTGCCAGCAGCTTAGGGGGACAGGTACTACCGCTTAACTATGGCTACACCTTC. Translation: CASSLGGQVLPLNYGYTF.

The V gene is TRBV28, the J gene TRBJ2-7; 12 nucleotides line up with TRBD2. Germline CDR1 MDHEN, CDR2 SYDVKM. The junction had 4 bases not matched to a gene; V was cut back by 7 bases and J by 3 bases. CDR3 size: 14 residues. The CDR3 DNA reads as TGTGCCAGCACCGCTAGCGGGAGGGTCTACGAGCAGTACTTC. It encodes CASTASGRVYEQYF.